The rows below give T cell receptor beta chains drawn from one sample of a study of T cell responses to AZD1222 COVID-19 vaccine. Only in-frame clones appear in the TCRdb table, and some are missing; sequencing was by immunoSEQ multiplex PCR. The sample holds more than 150,000 clones, around nine tenths seen once. Material: peripheral blood, obtained on day 0 of AZD1222 vaccination. These receptors all come from an adult in good health. The CDR3 runs from the conserved cysteine through the conserved F or W. A clone size is listed for some rows: how often the clone was seen (once, few, many), or a class if it is expanded.

j_call,clone_size,v_call,cdr3_aa
TRBJ2-5,NA,TRBV11-2,CASSTTPETQYF
TRBJ2-1,once,TRBV7-9,CASSSVGYWVEQFF
TRBJ2-1,NA,TRBV19,CASMPGQGSSYNEQFF
TRBJ2-1,NA,TRBV13,CASSKRGGTSGGDEQFF
TRBJ2-5,NA,TRBV5-1,CASSFTSGQETQYF
TRBJ1-6,NA,TRBV6-4,CASTSRVGQGARCLHF
TRBJ1-1,NA,TRBV6-2/TRBV6-3,CASSLLTGNTEAFF
TRBJ2-3,once,TRBV7-2,CASSPGVQGRGDTQYF
TRBJ2-2,NA,TRBV5-6,CASSRRVNGELFF
TRBJ2-3,NA,TRBV7-7,CASSPFGGPTDTQYF
TRBJ2-5,NA,TRBV9,CASSARDRRETQYF
TRBJ1-1,once,TRBV5-1,CASSLGQTYTEAFF
TRBJ1-2,NA,TRBV2,CASRDRGRGYTF
TRBJ1-1,NA,TRBV5-6,CASSPGPGTEAFF
TRBJ2-2,few,TRBV6-4,CASSEKGTGELFF
TRBJ1-1,NA,TRBV10-3,CAISTRTANTEAFF
TRBJ2-3,once,TRBV7-9,CASSNQRGGTVDTQYF
TRBJ1-1,NA,TRBV3-1/TRBV3-2,CASSQETVGDLLRASEAFF
TRBJ2-3,NA,TRBV2,CASSELTSGDTQYF
TRBJ1-1,NA,TRBV20-1,CSASDLREDEAFF
TRBJ1-2,NA,TRBV10-3,CAISEPARGGYTF
TRBJ2-7,NA,TRBV7-2,CASSSRTAAITGQYF
TRBJ2-3,NA,TRBV4-2,CASSQVARTSGSDTQYF
TRBJ1-5,NA,TRBV6-1,CASSEGAGANQPQHF
TRBJ2-2,NA,TRBV4-3,CASSQDGRGLNTGELFF
TRBJ1-5,NA,TRBV28,CASSYFGPQHF
TRBJ2-4,NA,TRBV12-3/TRBV12-4,CASRGDGKNIQYF
TRBJ2-7,NA,TRBV28,CASTPQGRNEQYF
TRBJ2-3,NA,TRBV7-9,CASSQGTRTDTQYF
TRBJ2-1,NA,TRBV18,CASSPIRAGEAYNEQFF
TRBJ2-3,NA,TRBV15,CATSLGHSGQADTQYF
TRBJ1-6,NA,TRBV6-5,CASSYSSGNSPLHF
TRBJ1-2,NA,TRBV6-5,CASSPGSIYGYTF
TRBJ1-2,NA,TRBV29-1,CSVEDYRGEGGYTF
TRBJ1-5,NA,TRBV27,CASGFRQEQPQHF
TRBJ2-2,few,TRBV12-2,CARPTRLGTGELFF
TRBJ2-1,NA,TRBV9,CASSTRALRNEQFF
TRBJ2-5,NA,TRBV7-6,CASSLDTLAGARRTQYF
TRBJ1-1,few,TRBV19,CASSNLDSRTEAFF
TRBJ2-3,few,TRBV4-2,CASSQDPRGGGLEQYF
TRBJ1-4,NA,TRBV4-3,CASSPTGGTNEKLFF
TRBJ1-5,NA,TRBV3-1/TRBV3-2,CASSQPRDHPWPQHF
TRBJ2-7,NA,TRBV6-4,CASSRLPGSGEQYF
TRBJ1-6,NA,TRBV6-5,CASSYSFDSPLHF
TRBJ2-7,NA,TRBV19,CASSTTVSSYEQYF
TRBJ1-1,NA,TRBV25-1,CASSISTGLGTEAFF
TRBJ2-7,NA,TRBV6-2/TRBV6-3,CASSTEDRGVYEQYF
TRBJ1-3,NA,TRBV5-6,CASSLSGSDGNTIYF
TRBJ2-2,NA,TRBV28,CASSLNPRANTGELFF
TRBJ1-2,NA,TRBV6-5,CASSSDRARGYTF
TRBJ2-7,once,TRBV6-6,CASSYSTSGSHEQYF
TRBJ2-3,NA,TRBV30,CAWDQAGGTDTQYF
TRBJ2-7,NA,TRBV30,CACTKADMATGEQYF
TRBJ1-2,NA,TRBV6-5,CASSQGQGPSTKYTF
TRBJ2-2,NA,TRBV19,CASSIAGSRGTGELFF